This T cell receptor beta chain comes out of a study of shared clonotypes between healthy human individuals. Findings and limits, study-wide: Clonotypes shared by all four sorted-subset donors had higher generation probabilities than non-shared clonotypes. Generally, naive subsets (rather than memory subsets) showed larger estimated richness.

Some clones are missing from TCRdb's copy, which holds only in-frame ones; the method was immunoSEQ multiplex PCR. The sample holds millions of clones, approximately 94% seen once. Trimming stripped 2 bases from V and 3 bases from J, with 10 bases between. Looked up from germline, CDR1 is LGHNA and CDR2 is YSLEER. This CDR3 contains 14 residues. Note on this clone: Its specificity is unknown.

The naive CD8 subset, CD45RO-negative cells positively selected for CCR7, excluded terminally differentiated effector memory CD45RA+ cells. The TCR originated in a young man in good health. The material sequenced was naive CD8+ T cells sorted from blood. V is TRBV4-3 and J is TRBJ2-5; D is undetermined. CDR3 protein: CASSQWEREETQYF. Written as DNA, the CDR3 is TGCGCCAGCAGCCAATGGGAAAGGGAAGAGACCCAGTACTTC.